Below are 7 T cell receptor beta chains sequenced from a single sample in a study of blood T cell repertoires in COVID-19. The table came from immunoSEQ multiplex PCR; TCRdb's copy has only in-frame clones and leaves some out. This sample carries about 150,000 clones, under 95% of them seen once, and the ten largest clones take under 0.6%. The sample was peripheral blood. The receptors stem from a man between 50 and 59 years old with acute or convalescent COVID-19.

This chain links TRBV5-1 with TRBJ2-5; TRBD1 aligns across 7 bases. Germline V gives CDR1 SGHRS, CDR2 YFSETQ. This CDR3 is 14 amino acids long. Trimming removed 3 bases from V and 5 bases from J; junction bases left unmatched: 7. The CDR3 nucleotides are TGCGCCAGCAGCTGGAGCAGGGGGTTTGAGACCCAGTACTTC. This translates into CASSWSRGFETQYF.

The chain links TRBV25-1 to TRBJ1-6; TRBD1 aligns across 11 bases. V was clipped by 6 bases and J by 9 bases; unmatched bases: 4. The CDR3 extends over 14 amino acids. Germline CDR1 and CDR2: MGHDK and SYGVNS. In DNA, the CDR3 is TGTGCCAGCAGGGACAGGGGGCTTGGTTCACCCCTCCACTTT. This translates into CASRDRGLGSPLHF.

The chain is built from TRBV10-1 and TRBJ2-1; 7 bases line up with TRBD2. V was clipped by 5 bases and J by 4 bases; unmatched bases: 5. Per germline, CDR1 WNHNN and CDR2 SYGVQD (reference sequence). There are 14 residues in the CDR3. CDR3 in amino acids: CASSSSGTYNEQFF. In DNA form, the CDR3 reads TGCGCCAGCAGTTCGAGCGGGACTTACAATGAGCAGTTCTTC.

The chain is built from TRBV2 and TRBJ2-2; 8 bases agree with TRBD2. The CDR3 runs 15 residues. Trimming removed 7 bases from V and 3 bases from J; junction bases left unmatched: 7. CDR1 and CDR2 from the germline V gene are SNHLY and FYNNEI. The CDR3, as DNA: TGTGCCAGCAATCCTAGCGGGTTCTACACCGGGGAGCTGTTTTTT. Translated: CASNPSGFYTGELFF.

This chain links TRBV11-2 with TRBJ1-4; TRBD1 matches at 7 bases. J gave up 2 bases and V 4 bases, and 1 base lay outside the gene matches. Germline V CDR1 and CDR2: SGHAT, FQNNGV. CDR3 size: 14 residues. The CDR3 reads CASSSTGTNEKLFF. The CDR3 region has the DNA TGTGCCAGCAGCTCGACAGGGACTAATGAAAAACTGTTTTTT.

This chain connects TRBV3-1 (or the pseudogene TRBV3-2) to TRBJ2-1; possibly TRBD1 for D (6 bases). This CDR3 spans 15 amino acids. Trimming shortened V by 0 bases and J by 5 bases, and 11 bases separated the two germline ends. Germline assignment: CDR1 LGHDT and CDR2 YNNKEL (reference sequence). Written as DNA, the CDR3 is TGTGCCAGCAGCCAAGATGGGGGCTGGGACAATGAGCAGTTCTTC. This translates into CASSQDGGWDNEQFF.

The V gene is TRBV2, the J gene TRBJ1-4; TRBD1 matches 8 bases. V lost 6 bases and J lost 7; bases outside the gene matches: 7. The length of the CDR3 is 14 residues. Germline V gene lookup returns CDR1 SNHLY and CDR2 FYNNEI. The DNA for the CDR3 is TGTGCCAGCAGCGCCGACAGGGGCGTTGAAAAACTGTTTTTT. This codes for CASSADRGVEKLFF.